This entry is about one T cell receptor beta chain. No antigen is known for it. This specimen comes from a study of cytomegalovirus exposure and HLA in healthy donors. The PCR made use of 60 Vbeta and 13 Jbeta primers. Sequencing was performed with immunoSEQ multiplex PCR; in TCRdb, only in-frame clones are kept and a portion is missing. The sample carries 100,000 to 150,000 clones, about three quarters recorded once. General study results and limits: The study flagged 150 to 200 TCR beta chains as cytomegalovirus-associated. In vitro assays verified that a few CMV-associated chains recognized CMV antigens specifically. In a later analysis, V- and J-gene trimming of beta chains associated with a DCLRE1C missense variant, replicated independently.

This receptor was identified in a female donor in good health and CMV-seronegative. Sequencing was carried out using PBMCs.

DNA of the CDR3: TGCGCCAGCAGCCAAGTTAGAGCCGGTTCACGGAGTTCACCCCTCCACTTT. Residues: CASSQVRAGSRSSPLHF. The chain carries TRBV4-1 and TRBJ1-6; D is undetermined. Germline V CDR1 and CDR2: MGHRA, YSYEKL. CDR3 size: 17 residues. The V gene lost 1 base and the J gene lost 9 bases, with 19 bases spanning the gap.